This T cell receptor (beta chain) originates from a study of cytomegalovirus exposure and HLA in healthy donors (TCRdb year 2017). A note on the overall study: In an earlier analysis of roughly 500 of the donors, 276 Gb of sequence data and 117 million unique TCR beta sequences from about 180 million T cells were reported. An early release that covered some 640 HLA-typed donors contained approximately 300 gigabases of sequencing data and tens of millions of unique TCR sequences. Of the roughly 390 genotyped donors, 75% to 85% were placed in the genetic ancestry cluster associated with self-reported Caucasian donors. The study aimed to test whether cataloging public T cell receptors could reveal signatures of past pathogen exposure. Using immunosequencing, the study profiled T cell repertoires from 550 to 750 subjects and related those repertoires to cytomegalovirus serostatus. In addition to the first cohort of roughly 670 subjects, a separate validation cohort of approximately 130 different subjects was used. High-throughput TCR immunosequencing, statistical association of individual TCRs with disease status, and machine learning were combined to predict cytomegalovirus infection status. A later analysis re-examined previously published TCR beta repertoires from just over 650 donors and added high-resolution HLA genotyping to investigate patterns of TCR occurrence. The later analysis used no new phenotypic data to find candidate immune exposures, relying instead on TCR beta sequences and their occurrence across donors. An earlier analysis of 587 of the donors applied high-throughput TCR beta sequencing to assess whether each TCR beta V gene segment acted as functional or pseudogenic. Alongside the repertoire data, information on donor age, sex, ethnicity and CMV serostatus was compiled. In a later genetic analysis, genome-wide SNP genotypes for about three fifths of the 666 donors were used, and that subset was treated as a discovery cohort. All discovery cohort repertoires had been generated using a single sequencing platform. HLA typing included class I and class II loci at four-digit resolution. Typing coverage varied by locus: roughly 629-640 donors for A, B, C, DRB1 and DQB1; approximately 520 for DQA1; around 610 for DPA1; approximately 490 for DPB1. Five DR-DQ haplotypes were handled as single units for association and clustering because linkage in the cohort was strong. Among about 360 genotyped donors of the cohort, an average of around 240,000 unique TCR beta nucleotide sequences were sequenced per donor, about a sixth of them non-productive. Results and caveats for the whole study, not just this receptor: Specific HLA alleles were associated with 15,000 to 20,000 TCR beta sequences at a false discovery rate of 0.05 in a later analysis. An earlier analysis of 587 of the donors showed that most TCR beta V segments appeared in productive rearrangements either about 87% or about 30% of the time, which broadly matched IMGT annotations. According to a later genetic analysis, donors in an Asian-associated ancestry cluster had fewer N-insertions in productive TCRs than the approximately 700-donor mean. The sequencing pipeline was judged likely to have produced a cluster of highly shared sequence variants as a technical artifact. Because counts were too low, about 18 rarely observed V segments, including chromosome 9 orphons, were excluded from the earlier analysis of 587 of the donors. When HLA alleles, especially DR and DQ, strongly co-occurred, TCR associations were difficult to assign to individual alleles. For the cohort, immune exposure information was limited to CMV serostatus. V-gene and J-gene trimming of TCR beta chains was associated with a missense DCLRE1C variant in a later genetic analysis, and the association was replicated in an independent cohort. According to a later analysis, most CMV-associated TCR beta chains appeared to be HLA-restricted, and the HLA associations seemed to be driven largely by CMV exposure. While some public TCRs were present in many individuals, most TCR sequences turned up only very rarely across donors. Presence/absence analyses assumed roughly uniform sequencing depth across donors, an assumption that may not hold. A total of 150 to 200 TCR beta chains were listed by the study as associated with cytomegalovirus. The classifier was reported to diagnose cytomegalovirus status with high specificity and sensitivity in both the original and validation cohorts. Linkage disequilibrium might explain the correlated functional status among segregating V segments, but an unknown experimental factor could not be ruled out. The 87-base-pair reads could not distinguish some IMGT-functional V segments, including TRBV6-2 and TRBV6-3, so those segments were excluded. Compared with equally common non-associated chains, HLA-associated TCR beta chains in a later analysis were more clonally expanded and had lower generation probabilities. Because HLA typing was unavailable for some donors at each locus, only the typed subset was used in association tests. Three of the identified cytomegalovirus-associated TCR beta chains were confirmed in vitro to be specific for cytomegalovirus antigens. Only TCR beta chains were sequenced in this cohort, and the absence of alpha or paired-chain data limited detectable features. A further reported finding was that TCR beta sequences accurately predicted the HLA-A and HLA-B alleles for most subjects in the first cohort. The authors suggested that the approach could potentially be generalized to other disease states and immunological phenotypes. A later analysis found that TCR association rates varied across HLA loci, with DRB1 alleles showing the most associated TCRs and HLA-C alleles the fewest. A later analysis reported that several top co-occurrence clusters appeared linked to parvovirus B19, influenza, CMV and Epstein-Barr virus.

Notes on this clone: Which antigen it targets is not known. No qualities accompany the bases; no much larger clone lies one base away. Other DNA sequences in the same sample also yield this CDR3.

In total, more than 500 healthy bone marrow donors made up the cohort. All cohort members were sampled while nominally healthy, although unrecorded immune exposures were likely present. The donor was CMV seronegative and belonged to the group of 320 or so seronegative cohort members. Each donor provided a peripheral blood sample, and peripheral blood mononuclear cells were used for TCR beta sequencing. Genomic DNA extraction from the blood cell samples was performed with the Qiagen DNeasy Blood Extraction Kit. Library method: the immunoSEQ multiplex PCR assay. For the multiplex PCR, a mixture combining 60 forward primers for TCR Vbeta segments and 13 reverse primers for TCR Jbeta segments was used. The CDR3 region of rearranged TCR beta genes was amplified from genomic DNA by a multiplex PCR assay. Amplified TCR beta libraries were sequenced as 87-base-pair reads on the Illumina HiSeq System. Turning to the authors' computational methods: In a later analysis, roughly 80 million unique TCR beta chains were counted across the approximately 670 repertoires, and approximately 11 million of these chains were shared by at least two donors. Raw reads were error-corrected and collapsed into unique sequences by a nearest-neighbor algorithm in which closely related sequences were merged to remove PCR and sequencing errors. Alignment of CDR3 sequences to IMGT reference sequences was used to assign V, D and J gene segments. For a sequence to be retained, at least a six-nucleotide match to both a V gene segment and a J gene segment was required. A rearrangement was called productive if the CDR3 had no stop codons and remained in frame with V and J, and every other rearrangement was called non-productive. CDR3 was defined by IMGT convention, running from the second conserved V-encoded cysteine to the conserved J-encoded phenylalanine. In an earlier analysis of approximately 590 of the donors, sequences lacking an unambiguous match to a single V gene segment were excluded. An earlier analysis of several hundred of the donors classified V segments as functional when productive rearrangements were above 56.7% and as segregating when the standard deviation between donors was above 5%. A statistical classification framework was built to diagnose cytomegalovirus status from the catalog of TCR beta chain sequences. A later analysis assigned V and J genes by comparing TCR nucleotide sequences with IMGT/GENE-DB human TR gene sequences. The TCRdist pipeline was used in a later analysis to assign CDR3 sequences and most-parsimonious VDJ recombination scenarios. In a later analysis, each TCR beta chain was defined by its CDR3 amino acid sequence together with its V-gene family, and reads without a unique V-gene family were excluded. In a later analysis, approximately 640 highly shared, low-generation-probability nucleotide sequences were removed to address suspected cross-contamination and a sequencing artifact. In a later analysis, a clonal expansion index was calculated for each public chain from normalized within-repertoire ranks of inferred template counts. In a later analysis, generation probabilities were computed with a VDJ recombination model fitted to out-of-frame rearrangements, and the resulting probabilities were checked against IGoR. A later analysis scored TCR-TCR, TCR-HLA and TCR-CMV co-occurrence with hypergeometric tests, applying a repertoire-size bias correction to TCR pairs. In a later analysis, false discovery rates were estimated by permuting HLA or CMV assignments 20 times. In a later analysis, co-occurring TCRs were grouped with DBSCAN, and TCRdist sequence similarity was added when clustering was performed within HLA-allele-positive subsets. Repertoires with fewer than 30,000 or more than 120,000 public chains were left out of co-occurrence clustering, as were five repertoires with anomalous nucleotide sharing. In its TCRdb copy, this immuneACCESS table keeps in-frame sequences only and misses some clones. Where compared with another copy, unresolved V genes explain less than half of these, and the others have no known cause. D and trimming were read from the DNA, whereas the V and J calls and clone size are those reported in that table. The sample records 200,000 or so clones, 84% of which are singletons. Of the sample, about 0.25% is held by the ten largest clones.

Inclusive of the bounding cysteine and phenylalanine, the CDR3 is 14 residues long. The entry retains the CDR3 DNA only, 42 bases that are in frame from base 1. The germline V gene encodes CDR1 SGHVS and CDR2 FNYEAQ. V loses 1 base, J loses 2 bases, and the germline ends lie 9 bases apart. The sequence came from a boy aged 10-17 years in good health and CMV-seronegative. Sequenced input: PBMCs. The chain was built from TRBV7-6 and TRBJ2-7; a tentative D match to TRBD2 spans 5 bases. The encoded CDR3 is CASSLGSGTYEQYF. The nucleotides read TGTGCCAGCAGCTTAGGGAGCGGAACCTACGAGCAGTACTTC.